The rows below give T cell receptor beta chains drawn from one sample of a study of beta chain features in type 1 diabetes. Libraries were prepared by immunoSEQ multiplex PCR; TCRdb keeps only in-frame clonotypes and omits some of them. The profile shows about 650,000 clones, roughly an eighth of them singletons. The sequenced material came from naive CD4+ T cells from blood. These receptors were taken from a man between 25 and 39 years old with type 1 diabetes. Both conserved end residues are part of each CDR3. The D gene is left open where the match is weak. A row's size may be missing; if present it is once, few, many or a size class.

d_call,clone_size,v_call,j_call,cdr3_aa,cdr3_nt
NA,few,TRBV11-2,TRBJ2-1,CASSLRMAQDNEQFF,TGTGCCAGCAGCTTGAGAATGGCGCAGGACAATGAGCAGTTCTTC
NA,NA,TRBV10-3,TRBJ2-3,CAISDRDEGWDTQYF,TGTGCCATCAGTGATCGGGACGAAGGGTGGGATACGCAGTATTTT
TRBD2,few,TRBV5-1,TRBJ2-1,CASSFRASGDRTYNEQFF,TGCGCCAGCAGCTTTAGGGCTAGCGGGGACCGAACCTACAATGAGCAGTTCTTC
TRBD1,few,TRBV5-1,TRBJ1-5,CASSLEGAHQPQHF,TGCGCCAGCAGCTTGGAGGGGGCCCATCAGCCCCAGCATTTT
NA,NA,TRBV7-9,TRBJ1-3,CASSARQDSSGNTIYF,TGTGCCAGCAGCGCCAGACAGGACAGCTCTGGAAACACCATATATTTT
NA,NA,TRBV5-4,TRBJ1-2,CASSLEVTANYGYTF,TGTGCCAGCAGCTTGGAAGTGACAGCTAACTATGGCTACACCTTC
TRBD1,NA,TRBV19,TRBJ1-5,CASSIRTGTQPQHF,TGTGCCAGTAGTATAAGGACAGGGACTCAGCCCCAGCATTTT
TRBD2,few,TRBV5-6,TRBJ2-1,CASTPLGRGGPRNEQFF,TGTGCCAGCACTCCACTAGGCCGGGGGGGTCCCCGGAATGAGCAGTTCTTC
NA,NA,TRBV12-5,TRBJ2-7,CASGLKQGPYYEQYF,TGTGCTAGTGGTTTGAAACAGGGCCCCTACTACGAGCAGTACTTC
NA,NA,TRBV7-2,TRBJ2-1,CASSLRHGDQVYNEQFF,TGTGCCAGCAGTCTCCGCCACGGGGATCAGGTATACAATGAGCAGTTCTTC
NA,few,TRBV25-1,TRBJ1-2,CASSDPQGGNYGYTF,TGTGCCAGCAGTGACCCCCAGGGCGGGAACTATGGCTACACCTTC